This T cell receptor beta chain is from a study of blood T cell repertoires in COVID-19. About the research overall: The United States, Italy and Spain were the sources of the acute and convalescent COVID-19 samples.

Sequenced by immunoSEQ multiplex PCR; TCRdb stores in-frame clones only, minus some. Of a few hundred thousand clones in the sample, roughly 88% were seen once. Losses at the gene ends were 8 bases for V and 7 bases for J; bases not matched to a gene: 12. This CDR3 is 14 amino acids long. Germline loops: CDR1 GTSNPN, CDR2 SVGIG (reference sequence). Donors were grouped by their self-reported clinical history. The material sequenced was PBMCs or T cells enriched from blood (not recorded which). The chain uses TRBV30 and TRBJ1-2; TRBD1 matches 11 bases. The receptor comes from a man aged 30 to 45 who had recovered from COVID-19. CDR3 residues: CARREGQGVGGYTF. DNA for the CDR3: TGTGCCCGTCGAGAGGGACAGGGGGTCGGTGGCTACACCTTC.